This entry features one T cell receptor (beta chain) sequence. The target antigen is unknown. Separate from the approximately 600-subject first cohort was the approximately 120-subject validation cohort, to which the donors belonged. The data derive from a study of cytomegalovirus exposure and HLA in healthy donors. Whole-study findings and limits: The study flagged approximately 180 TCR beta chains as cytomegalovirus-associated. In a later analysis, first-cohort TCR clusters were found to tend to co-occur in the 90 to 150 validation repertoires.

Sequenced by immunoSEQ multiplex PCR; TCRdb stores in-frame clones only, minus some. The table lists 200,000 to 250,000 clones, roughly 84% of them singletons, with roughly 13% in the top ten. In germline, CDR1 is MNHEY, CDR2 SMNVEV (reference sequence). The CDR3 contains 16 residues. Germline trimming cut 4 bases from V and 0 bases from J; bases unmatched to any gene: 5. The chain combines TRBV27 with TRBJ2-3, with 9 bases lining up with TRBD2. This clonotype was sampled from a woman aged 25 to 39 in good health and CMV-seropositive. The sequenced sample consisted of PBMCs. The CDR3 DNA reads as TGTGCCAGCAGTTCCCCTCTAGCGGGGAGCACAGATACGCAGTATTTT. Its protein is CASSSPLAGSTDTQYF.